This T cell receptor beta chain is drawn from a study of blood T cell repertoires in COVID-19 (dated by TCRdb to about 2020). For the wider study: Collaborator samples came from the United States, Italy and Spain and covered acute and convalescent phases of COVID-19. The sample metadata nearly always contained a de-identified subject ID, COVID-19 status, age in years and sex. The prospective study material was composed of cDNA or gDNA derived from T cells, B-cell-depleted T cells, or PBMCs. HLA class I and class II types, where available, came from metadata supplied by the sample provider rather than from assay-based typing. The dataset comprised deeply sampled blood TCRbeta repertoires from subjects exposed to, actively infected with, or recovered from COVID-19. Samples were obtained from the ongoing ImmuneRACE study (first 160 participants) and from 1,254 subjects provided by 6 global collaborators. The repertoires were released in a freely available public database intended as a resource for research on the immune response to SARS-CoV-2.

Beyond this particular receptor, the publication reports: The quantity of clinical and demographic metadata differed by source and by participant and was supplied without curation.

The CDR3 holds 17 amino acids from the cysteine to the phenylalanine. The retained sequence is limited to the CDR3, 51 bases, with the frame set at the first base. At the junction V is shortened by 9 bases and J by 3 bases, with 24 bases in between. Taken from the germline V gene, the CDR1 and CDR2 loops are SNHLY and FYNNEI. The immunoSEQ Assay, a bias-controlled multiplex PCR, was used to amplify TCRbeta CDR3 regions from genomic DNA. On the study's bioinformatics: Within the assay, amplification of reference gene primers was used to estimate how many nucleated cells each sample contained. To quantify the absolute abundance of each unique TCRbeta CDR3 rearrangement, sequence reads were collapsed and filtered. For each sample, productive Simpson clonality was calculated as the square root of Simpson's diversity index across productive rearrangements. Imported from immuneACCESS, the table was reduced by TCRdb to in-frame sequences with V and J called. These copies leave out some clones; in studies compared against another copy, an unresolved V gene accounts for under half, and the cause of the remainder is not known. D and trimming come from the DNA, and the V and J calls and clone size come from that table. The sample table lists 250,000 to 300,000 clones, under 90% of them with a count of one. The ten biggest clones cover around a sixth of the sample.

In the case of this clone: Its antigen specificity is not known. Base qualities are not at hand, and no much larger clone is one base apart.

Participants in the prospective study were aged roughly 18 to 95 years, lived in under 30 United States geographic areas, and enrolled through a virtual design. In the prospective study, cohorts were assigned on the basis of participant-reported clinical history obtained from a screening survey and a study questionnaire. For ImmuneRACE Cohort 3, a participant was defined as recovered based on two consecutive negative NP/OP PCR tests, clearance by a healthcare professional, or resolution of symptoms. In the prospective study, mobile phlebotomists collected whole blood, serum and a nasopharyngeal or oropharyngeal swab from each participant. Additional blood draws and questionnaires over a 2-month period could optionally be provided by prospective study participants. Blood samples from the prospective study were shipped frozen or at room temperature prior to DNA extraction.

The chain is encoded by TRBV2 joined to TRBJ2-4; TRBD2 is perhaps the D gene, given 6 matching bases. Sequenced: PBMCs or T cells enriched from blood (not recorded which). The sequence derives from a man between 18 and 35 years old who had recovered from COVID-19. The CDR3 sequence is CASRDFSIKEGKNIQYF. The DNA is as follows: TGTGCCAGTCGGGATTTTTCGATTAAGGAGGGCAAAAACATTCAGTACTTC.